A selection of T cell receptor beta chains follows, all from one sample in a study of shared clonotypes between healthy human individuals. Sequenced by immunoSEQ multiplex PCR; TCRdb stores in-frame clones only, minus some. The table records about 1.1 million clones, approximately 80% of them present only once. The specimen was memory CD4+ T cells from PBMCs. Every receptor here comes from a man aged 18 to 30 in good health. Some clones in this sample may be carry-over from other donors' samples. Each CDR3 is given with its conserved first and last residue. Fields, in order: J gene, D gene, clone size, V gene, CDR3 protein, CDR3 DNA. D genes are given only for firm matches. Where a row states a size, it is once, few, many or the class of an expanded clone; other rows omit it.

>TRBJ1-2|TRBD1|.|TRBV5-1
CASSSTGVKGYTF
TGCGCCAGCAGCTCGACAGGGGTTAAAGGCTACACCTTC
>TRBJ2-1|TRBD2|.|TRBV2
CASNRLAGAYNEQFF
TGTGCCAGCAACCGACTAGCGGGGGCATACAATGAGCAGTTCTTC
>TRBJ2-5|TRBD1|.|TRBV13
CASSPSGWSGGIVETQYF
TGTGCCAGCAGCCCAAGTGGCTGGTCAGGGGGAATTGTAGAGACCCAGTACTTC
>TRBJ1-1|.|.|TRBV28
CASSLLIVDTEAFF
TGTGCCAGCAGTTTGTTGATAGTGGACACTGAAGCTTTCTTT
>TRBJ1-5|.|.|TRBV9
CASSESPLNQPQHF
TGTGCCAGCAGCGAATCACCATTAAATCAGCCCCAGCATTTT
>TRBJ2-3|TRBD2|once|TRBV30
CAWSVGRGPLTDTQYF
TGTGCCTGGAGTGTTGGGAGGGGACCACTCACAGATACGCAGTATTTT
>TRBJ1-4|.|few|TRBV28
CAQRGEKLFF
TGTGCGCAGCGAGGGGAAAAACTGTTTTTT
>TRBJ1-1|TRBD1|.|TRBV2
CASTVGQLNTEAFF
TGTGCCAGCACCGTGGGACAGCTTAACACTGAAGCTTTCTTT
>TRBJ1-2|.|.|TRBV29-1
CSAYSGDGYTF
TGCAGCGCTTACAGCGGGGATGGCTACACCTTC
>TRBJ2-3|.|.|TRBV6-1
CASSEPGGRADTQYF
TGTGCCAGCAGTGAACCAGGGGGGAGGGCAGATACGCAGTATTTT
>TRBJ1-3|.|once|TRBV6-1
CASSEGGSSGNTIYF
TGTGCCAGCAGTGAAGGCGGCTCCTCTGGAAACACCATATATTTT
>TRBJ1-2|.|.|TRBV5-1
CASAPATRTGYTF
TGCGCCAGCGCCCCGGCCACCCGGACTGGCTACACCTTC
>TRBJ2-5|TRBD2|.|TRBV11-2
CASSFGAGGLETQYF
TGTGCCAGCAGCTTCGGAGCGGGAGGGCTAGAGACCCAGTACTTC
>TRBJ2-4|.|.|TRBV7-3
CASSKSLGDIQYF
TGTGCCAGCAGCAAAAGTTTGGGTGACATTCAGTACTTC
>TRBJ2-7|.|.|TRBV15
CATSRGSLMKAPGDEQYF
TGTGCCACCAGCAGAGGCTCCTTGATGAAAGCCCCGGGGGACGAGCAGTACTTC
>TRBJ1-2|.|once|TRBV7-9
CASSLASGMANYGYTF
TGTGCCAGCAGCTTAGCATCGGGGATGGCTAACTATGGCTACACCTTC
>TRBJ2-7|.|.|TRBV23-1
CASSLKEETYEQYF
TGCGCCAGCAGTCTTAAGGAGGAGACCTACGAGCAGTACTTC
>TRBJ2-4|.|few|TRBV7-8
CASSSPANKKNIQYF
TGTGCCAGCAGCTCCCCGGCGAACAAGAAAAACATTCAGTACTTC
>TRBJ2-7|.|.|TRBV7-9
CASSLGSGYEQYF
TGTGCCAGCAGCTTAGGCTCCGGGTACGAGCAGTACTTC
>TRBJ2-7|TRBD2|.|TRBV5-1
CASSWGTSGGYEQYF
TGCGCCAGCAGCTGGGGGACTAGCGGAGGGTACGAGCAGTACTTC